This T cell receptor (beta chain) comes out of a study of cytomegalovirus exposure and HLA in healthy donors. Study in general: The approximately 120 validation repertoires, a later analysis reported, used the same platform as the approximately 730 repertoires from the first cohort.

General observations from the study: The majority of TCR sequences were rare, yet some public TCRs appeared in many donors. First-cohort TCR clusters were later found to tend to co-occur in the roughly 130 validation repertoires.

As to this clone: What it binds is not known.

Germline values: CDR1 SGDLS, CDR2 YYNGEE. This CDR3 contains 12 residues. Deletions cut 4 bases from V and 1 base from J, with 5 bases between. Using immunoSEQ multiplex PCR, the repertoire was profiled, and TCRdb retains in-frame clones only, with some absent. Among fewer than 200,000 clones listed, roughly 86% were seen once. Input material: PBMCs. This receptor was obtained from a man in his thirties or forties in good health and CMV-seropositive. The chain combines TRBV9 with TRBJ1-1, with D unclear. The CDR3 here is CASSRWNTEAFF. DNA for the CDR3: TGTGCCAGCAGCCGATGGAACACTGAAGCTTTCTTT. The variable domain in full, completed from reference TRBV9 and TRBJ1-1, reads DSGVTQTPKHLITATGQRVTLRCSPRSGDLSVYWYQQSLDQGLQFLIQYYNGEERAKGNILERFSAQQFPDLHSELNLSSLELGDSALYFCASSRWNTEAFFGQGTRLTVV.